The count of the clone carrying this TCR beta chain is one. Antigen unknown. The sample belongs to a study of CD8+ T cells in alopecia areata. Overall study: Those patients who were treated received oral tofacitinib, which was given at 5 to 10 mg twice daily for moderate-to-severe alopecia areata.

Extracted RNA was reverse transcribed into cDNA, the sequencing template. Sequencing used immunoSEQ multiplex PCR; TCRdb keeps in-frame clones, though not all of them. The sample has about 160,000 clones; approximately 45% are singletons. T lymphocytes (CD4+ and CD8+) were sorted from PBMCs. Germline V gene data show CDR1 as SGHRS and CDR2 as YFSETQ. V shed 1 base and J shed 1 base, with 5 bases lying between them. The CDR3 is made up of 13 amino acids. Study outcomes and limitations: Alopecia totalis/universalis scalp especially showed more expanded CD8+ clones than normal scalp.

This sequence was found in a human donor with alopecia areata. The chain recombines TRBV5-1 with TRBJ2-5; D ambiguous. Sequencing was carried out using CD4+ T cells sorted from blood. The CDR3 DNA reads TGCGCCAGCAGCTTGCACCTCCAAGAGACCCAGTACTTC. Amino acid sequence: CASSLHLQETQYF.